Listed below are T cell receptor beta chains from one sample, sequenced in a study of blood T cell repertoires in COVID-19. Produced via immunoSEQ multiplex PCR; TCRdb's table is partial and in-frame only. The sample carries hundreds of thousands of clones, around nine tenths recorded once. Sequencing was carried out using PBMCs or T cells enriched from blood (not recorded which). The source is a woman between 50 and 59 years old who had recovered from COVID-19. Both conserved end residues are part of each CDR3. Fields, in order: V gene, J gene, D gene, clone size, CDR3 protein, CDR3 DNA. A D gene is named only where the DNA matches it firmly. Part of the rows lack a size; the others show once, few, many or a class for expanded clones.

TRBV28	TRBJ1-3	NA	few	CASKGDGNTIYF	TGTGCCAGCAAAGGGGATGGAAACACCATATATTTT
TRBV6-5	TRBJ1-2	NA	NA	CASSYASFSNYGYTF	TGTGCCAGCAGTTACGCCAGTTTCTCTAACTATGGCTACACCTTC
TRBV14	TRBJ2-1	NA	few	CASSQVFGRGNEQFF	TGTGCCAGCAGCCAAGTATTCGGGAGAGGCAATGAGCAGTTCTTC
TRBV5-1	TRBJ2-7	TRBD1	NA	CASGIRQGPYEQYF	TGCGCCAGTGGCATCAGACAGGGCCCCTACGAGCAGTACTTC
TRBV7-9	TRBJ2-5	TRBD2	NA	CASSLSGRLAGGKETQYF	TGTGCCAGCAGCTTATCCGGAAGGCTAGCGGGAGGTAAAGAGACCCAGTACTTC
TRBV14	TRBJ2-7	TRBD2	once	CASSQFRTSGSTYEQYF	TGTGCCAGCAGCCAATTTCGGACTAGCGGGAGCACGTACGAGCAGTACTTC
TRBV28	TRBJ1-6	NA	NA	CASRGAYNSPLHF	TGTGCCAGCCGGGGGGCCTATAATTCACCCCTCCACTTT
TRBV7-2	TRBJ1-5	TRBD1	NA	CASSLDRGPNQPQRF	TGTGCCAGCAGCTTAGACAGGGGGCCTAATCAGCCCCAGCGTTTT
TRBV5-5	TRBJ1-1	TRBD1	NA	CASSGGTDPTLKTFF	TGTGCCAGCAGCGGCGGGACAGACCCCACACTGAAAACTTTCTTT
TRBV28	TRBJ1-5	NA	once	CASSFGTSRGSSSNQPQHF	TGTGCCAGCAGTTTCGGGACCTCCAGGGGCTCATCTAGCAATCAGCCCCAGCATTTT
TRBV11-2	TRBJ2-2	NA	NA	CASSLDSSVTGELFF	TGTGCCAGCAGCTTAGATAGTTCGGTCACCGGGGAGCTGTTTTTT
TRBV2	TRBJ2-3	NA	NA	CASSALGDTQYF	TGTGCCAGCAGTGCCCTAGGAGATACGCAGTATTTT
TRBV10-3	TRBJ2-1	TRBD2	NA	CAISDRVGLGSTASYNEQFF	TGTGCCATCAGTGACAGAGTGGGACTAGGGTCGACTGCGAGCTACAATGAGCAGTTCTTC
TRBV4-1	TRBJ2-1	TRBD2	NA	CASSHIISGAEQFF	TGCGCCAGCAGCCATATTATTAGCGGGGCTGAGCAGTTCTTC
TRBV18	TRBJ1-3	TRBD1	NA	CASSPYFDFGRGPFGNTIYF	TGTGCCAGCTCACCATATTTTGATTTCGGCAGGGGGCCATTTGGAAACACCATATATTTT
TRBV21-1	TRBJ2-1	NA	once	CASIVPGLVGGSYNEQFF	TGTGCCAGCATCGTCCCGGGACTAGTCGGGGGCTCCTACAATGAGCAGTTCTTC
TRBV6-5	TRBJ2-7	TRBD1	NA	CASRTGTGGNYEQYF	TGTGCCAGCAGGACCGGGACAGGGGGTAACTACGAGCAGTACTTC
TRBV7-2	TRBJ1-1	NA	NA	CASSLGRLVAFF	TGTGCCAGCAGCTTAGGTCGCTTAGTTGCTTTCTTT
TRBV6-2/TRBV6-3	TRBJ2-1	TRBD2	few	CASSSHREDNEQFF	TGTGCCAGCAGTTCCCACCGGGAGGACAATGAGCAGTTCTTC
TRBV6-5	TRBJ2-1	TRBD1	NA	CAAGGNNNEQFF	TGTGCCGCAGGGGGCAATAACAATGAGCAGTTCTTC
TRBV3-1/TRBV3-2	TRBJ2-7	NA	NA	CASSQRGLRYEQYF	TGTGCCAGCAGCCAAAGGGGGTTAAGATACGAGCAGTACTTC
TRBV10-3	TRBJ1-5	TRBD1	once	CAISEYGTGGAYQPQHF	TGTGCCATCAGTGAGTACGGGACAGGGGGTGCCTATCAGCCCCAGCATTTT
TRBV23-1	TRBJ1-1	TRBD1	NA	CASSFPQGTGATEAFF	TGCGCCAGCAGTTTCCCACAAGGGACAGGGGCCACTGAAGCTTTCTTT
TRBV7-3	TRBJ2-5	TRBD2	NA	CASSLLPAGETQYF	TGTGCCAGCAGCTTATTGCCAGCGGGGGAGACCCAGTACTTC
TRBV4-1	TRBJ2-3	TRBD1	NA	CASSQGQGTTDTQYF	TGCGCCAGCAGCCAGGGACAGGGAACCACAGATACGCAGTATTTT
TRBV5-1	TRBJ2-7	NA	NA	CASRLDSYEQYF	TGCGCCAGCAGGCTAGACTCCTACGAGCAGTACTTC
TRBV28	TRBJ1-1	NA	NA	CASSLLGAFGGFF	TGTGCCAGCAGTTTATTAGGGGCTTTCGGGGGTTTCTTT
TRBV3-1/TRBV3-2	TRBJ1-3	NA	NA	CASSQRGNTIYF	TGTGCCAGCAGCCAACGGGGAAACACCATATATTTT
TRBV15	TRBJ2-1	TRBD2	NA	CATSRLLAGRNEQFF	TGTGCCACCAGCAGGTTGCTAGCGGGGAGGAATGAGCAGTTCTTC
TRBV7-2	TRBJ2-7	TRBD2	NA	CASSLSPGLAGVWYEQYF	TGTGCCAGCAGCCTAAGTCCGGGACTAGCGGGAGTATGGTACGAGCAGTACTTC
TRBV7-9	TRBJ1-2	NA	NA	CASSLAGVVQDEGYTF	TGTGCCAGCAGCTTAGCAGGGGTTGTCCAGGACGAGGGCTACACCTTC
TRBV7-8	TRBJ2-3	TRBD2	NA	CASSSKRGKSTDTQYF	TGTGCCAGCAGCTCCAAGCGGGGAAAGAGCACAGATACGCAGTATTTT
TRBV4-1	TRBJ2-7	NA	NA	CASSQDSRGLREQYF	TGCGCCAGCAGCCAAGATTCCAGGGGATTGCGGGAGCAGTACTTC
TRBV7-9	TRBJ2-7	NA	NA	CASSFAHVYYEQYF	TGTGCCAGCAGCTTTGCCCACGTCTACTACGAGCAGTACTTC
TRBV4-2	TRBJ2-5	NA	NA	CASSQETSDRAQYF	TGTGCCAGCAGCCAAGAGACTAGCGACAGGGCCCAGTACTTC
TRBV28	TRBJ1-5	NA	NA	CASSSFNQPQHF	TGTGCCAGCAGTTCCTTCAATCAGCCCCAGCATTTT
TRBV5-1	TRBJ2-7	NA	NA	CASSLTGSYEQYF	TGCGCCAGCAGCTTAACAGGTTCCTACGAGCAGTACTTC
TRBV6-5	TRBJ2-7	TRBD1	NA	CASSFRGQGDEQYF	TGTGCCAGCAGCTTCAGGGGACAGGGGGACGAGCAGTACTTC
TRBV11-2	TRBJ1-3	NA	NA	CASSLMDSLSGNTIYF	TGTGCCAGCAGCTTAATGGACAGCCTCTCTGGAAACACCATATATTTT
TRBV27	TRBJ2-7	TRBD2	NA	CASSFSGRGVYEQYF	TGTGCCAGCAGTTTTTCGGGGAGGGGCGTCTACGAGCAGTACTTC
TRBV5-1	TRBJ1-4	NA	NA	CASSLASNEKLFF	TGCGCCAGCAGCTTGGCCTCCAATGAAAAACTGTTTTTT
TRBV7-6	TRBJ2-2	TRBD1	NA	CASSFFLRDRSINTGELFF	TGTGCCAGCAGCTTTTTTTTGCGGGACAGGTCTATAAACACCGGGGAGCTGTTTTTT
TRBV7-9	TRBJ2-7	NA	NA	CASSLGQLYEQYF	TGTGCCAGCAGCTTAGGACAGCTTTACGAGCAGTACTTC
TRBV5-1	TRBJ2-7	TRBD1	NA	CASSQMSGGSTYEQYF	TGCGCCAGCAGCCAAATGTCAGGGGGCAGTACCTACGAGCAGTACTTC
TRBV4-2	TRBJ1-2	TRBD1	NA	CASSEAGQGYGYTF	TGTGCCAGCAGTGAGGCCGGACAGGGCTATGGCTACACCTTC
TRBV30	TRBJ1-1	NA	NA	CAWSERNTEAFF	TGTGCCTGGAGTGAGAGGAACACTGAAGCTTTCTTT
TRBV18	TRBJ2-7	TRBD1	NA	CASSPVPGQGTDEQYF	TGTGCCAGCTCACCAGTACCCGGACAGGGCACGGACGAGCAGTACTTC
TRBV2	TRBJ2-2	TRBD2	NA	CASRGGLAGNSAGELFF	TGTGCCAGCAGAGGGGGACTAGCGGGAAATAGCGCCGGGGAGCTGTTTTTT
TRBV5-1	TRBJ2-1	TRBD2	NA	CASSSAGGSYNEQFF	TGCGCCAGCAGCTCAGCGGGAGGGTCCTACAATGAGCAGTTCTTC
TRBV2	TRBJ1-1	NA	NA	CASSEALRGEAFF	TGTGCCAGCAGTGAAGCGCTAAGAGGAGAAGCTTTCTTT
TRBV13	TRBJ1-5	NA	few	CASSQGHLSNQPQHF	TGTGCCAGCAGCCAGGGACACCTTAGCAATCAGCCCCAGCATTTT